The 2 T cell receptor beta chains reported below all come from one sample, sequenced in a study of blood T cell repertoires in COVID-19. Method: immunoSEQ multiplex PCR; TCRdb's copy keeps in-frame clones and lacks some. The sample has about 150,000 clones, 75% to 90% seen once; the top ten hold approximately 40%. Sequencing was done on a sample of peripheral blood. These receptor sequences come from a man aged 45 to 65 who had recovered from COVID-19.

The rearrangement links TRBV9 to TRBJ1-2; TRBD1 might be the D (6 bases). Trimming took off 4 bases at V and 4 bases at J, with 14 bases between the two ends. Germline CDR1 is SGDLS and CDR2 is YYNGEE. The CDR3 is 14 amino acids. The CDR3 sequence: CASSFSEDSYGYTF. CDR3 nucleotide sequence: TGTGCCAGCAGCTTCTCGGAGGACAGCTATGGCTACACCTTC. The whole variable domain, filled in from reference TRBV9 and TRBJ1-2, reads DSGVTQTPKHLITATGQRVTLRCSPRSGDLSVYWYQQSLDQGLQFLIQYYNGEERAKGNILERFSAQQFPDLHSELNLSSLELGDSALYFCASSFSEDSYGYTFGSGTRLTVV.

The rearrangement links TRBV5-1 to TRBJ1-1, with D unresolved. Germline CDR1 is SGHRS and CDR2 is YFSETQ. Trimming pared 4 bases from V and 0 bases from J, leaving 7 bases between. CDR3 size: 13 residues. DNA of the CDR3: TGCGCCAGCAGCCCTACTATGAACACTGAAGCTTTCTTT. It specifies CASSPTMNTEAFF.